The 17 T cell receptor beta chains presented below share a single source sample, sequenced in a study of CD8 T cells in Susac syndrome. When the RNA was reverse transcribed, random hexamers were used with an input of about 0.5 to 1 ug. In TCRdb, the immunoSEQ multiplex PCR reads were re-called with MiXCR into one record per CDR3 protein. The table shows roughly 130,000 distinct CDR3 sequences, with 85% to 95% occurring only once. Sequenced material: CD8+ T cells from PBMCs. These receptors all come from a human donor with Susac syndrome.

The gene calls are TRBV29-1 and TRBJ1-4, with D possibly being TRBD1 (5 bases). The V gene lost 4 bases and the J gene lost 8 bases, with 11 bases spanning the gap. Germline V gene sequence: CDR1 SQVTM, CDR2 ANQGSEA. This CDR3 comprises 12 residues. CDR3 DNA sequence: TGCAGCGTTGCCAGGGAAGGCGAAAAACTGTTTTTT. Translation gives CSVAREGEKLFF.

V usage is TRBV7-2 and J usage is TRBJ1-2; TRBD1 agrees at 7 bases. J was trimmed by 7 bases and V by 5 bases; bases with no gene match: 10. The CDR3 loop spans 14 amino acids. In germline, CDR1 is SGHTA, CDR2 FQGNSA. CDR3 in amino acids: CASSPAGTEGGYTF. The DNA for the CDR3 is TGTGCCAGCAGCCCTGCCGGGACAGAGGGTGGCTACACCTTC.

This chain uses TRBV20-1 with TRBJ2-7; D not resolved. The CDR3 has 10 amino acids. CDR1 is DFQATT, CDR2 SNEGSKA, per germline (reference sequence). V gave up 3 bases and J gave up 7 bases, with 7 bases separating them. The CDR3 DNA follows: TGCAGTGCTAGTGATGGGGAGCAGTACTTC. This codes for CSASDGEQYF.

The rearrangement uses TRBV2 and TRBJ1-1; no clear D gene. Germline CDR1 is SNHLY and CDR2 is FYNNEI. The V end was cut by 10 bases, the J end by 1 base, with 10 bases between. The CDR3 loop spans 12 amino acids. This CDR3 reads CATQAGNTEAFF. CDR3 in DNA: TGTGCCACCCAAGCGGGGAACACTGAAGCTTTCTTT.

The chain has TRBV7-9 and TRBJ2-6, with a possible D match to TRBD1 (6 bases). The CDR3 extends over 10 amino acids. Between the trimmed V and J ends, which lost 7 bases and 12 bases, there was a span of 7 bases. Germline V gene sequence: CDR1 SEHNR, CDR2 FQNEAQ (reference sequence). This CDR3 reads CASTRGVLTF. Written as DNA, the CDR3 is TGTGCCAGCACCAGGGGCGTCCTGACTTTC.

The rearrangement uses TRBV7-2 and TRBJ2-5; 8 bases line up with TRBD2. The length of the CDR3 is 15 residues. Per the germline V gene, CDR1 is SGHTA and CDR2 is FQGNSA. The ends lost 2 bases at V and 5 bases at J; junction bases unmatched: 7. The CDR3 DNA sequence: TGTGCCAGCAGCTTACTGGCGGGGGGTTATGAGACCCAGTACTTC. This encodes CASSLLAGGYETQYF.

This chain links TRBV7-9 with TRBJ2-3, with D possibly matching TRBD1 (5 bases). The germline V gene encodes CDR1 SEHNR and CDR2 FQNEAQ (reference sequence). Deletions cut 4 bases from V and 4 bases from J, with 6 bases between. CDR3 length: 12 amino acids. The CDR3 DNA reads TGTGCCAGCAGCTGGGGCCCAGATACGCAGTATTTT. Amino acids: CASSWGPDTQYF.

The J gene is TRBJ2-4, the V gene TRBV12-3 or TRBV12-4; tentative D call: TRBD2 (5 bases). V dropped 5 bases and J dropped 11 bases, with 10 bases sitting between them. CDR3 length equals 11 residues. The CDR3 DNA is TGTGCCAGCAGTGTCGGGGTAGTTCAGTACTTC. It yields the protein CASSVGVVQYF.

This chain links TRBV27 with TRBJ1-6; D remains unclear. Trimming removed 3 bases at V and 2 bases at J, with 8 bases between. Germline CDR1 and CDR2: MNHEY and SMNVEV (reference sequence). CDR3 length: 15 amino acids. As DNA, the CDR3 is TGTGCCAGCAGTTTCGGATCCACCTATAATTCACCCCTCCACTTT. Translating gives CASSFGSTYNSPLHF.

The rearrangement joins TRBV6-6 to TRBJ2-7, with a tentative D call TRBD2 (7 bases). V was trimmed by 7 bases and J by 5 bases, leaving 12 bases between them. The CDR3 has 12 amino acids. Per germline, CDR1 MNHNY and CDR2 SVGAGI (reference sequence). The CDR3 is CASTRGAHEQYF. The DNA for the CDR3 is TGTGCCAGCACTCGGGGGGCCCACGAGCAGTACTTC.

Comment on this clonotype: One end of the junction varies from germline; a read error may be responsible. The chain joins TRBV7-7 to TRBJ2-7; 8 bases align to TRBD1. This CDR3 is 14 amino acids long. Germline lookup yields CDR1 SSHAT and CDR2 FNYEAQ (reference sequence). This chain's CDR3 is CASSSGTGRNEQYF. For the CDR3, the DNA is TGTGCTAGCAGCTCCGGGACAGGCAGGAACGAGCAGTACTTC.

The chain has TRBV9 and TRBJ1-1; tentatively, D is TRBD1 (5 bases). CDR3 length: 15 residues. V was trimmed by 0 bases and J by 4 bases, leaving 13 bases between them. The germline CDR1 and CDR2 sequences are SGDLS and YYNGEE. The CDR3 here is CASSVANGGGTEAFF. The CDR3 DNA sequence: TGTGCCAGCAGCGTAGCTAACGGGGGAGGCACTGAAGCTTTCTTT.

The chain is built from TRBV4-1 and TRBJ2-5; 9 bases align to TRBD2. CDR3 length: 16 residues. The V gene end was trimmed by 0 bases and the J gene end by 4 bases; junction bases not matched to a gene: 6. CDR1 MGHRA and CDR2 YSYEKL come from the germline V gene. The CDR3 protein is CASSQESGGFGETQYF. As DNA, the CDR3 is TGCGCCAGCAGCCAAGAAAGCGGGGGGTTTGGAGAGACCCAGTACTTC.

This clonotype was observed a single time. V gene TRBV29-1 combines with J gene TRBJ1-1; TRBD1 is a possible D gene (5 bases). This CDR3 region has 12 residues. Trimming pared 4 bases from V and 2 bases from J, leaving 8 bases between. The germline V gene has CDR1 SQVTM and CDR2 ANQGSEA. CDR3 amino acids: CSVGGFNTEAFF. The CDR3 nucleotides are TGCAGCGTTGGGGGGTTTAACACTGAAGCTTTCTTT.

This chain connects TRBV6-6 to TRBJ1-2, with a tentative D call TRBD1 (5 bases). Trimming took off 7 bases at V and 6 bases at J, with 12 bases between the two ends. Germline V CDR1 and CDR2: MNHNY, SVGAGI (reference sequence). This CDR3 is built from 12 residues. CDR3 nucleotide sequence: TGTGCCAGCACTCCAGGGTCCGATGGCTACACCTTC. This encodes CASTPGSDGYTF.

The gene calls are TRBV4-1 and TRBJ2-1; TRBD2 aligns across 16 bases. Trimming removed 3 bases from V and 5 bases from J; junction bases left unmatched: 10. This CDR3 comprises 19 residues. CDR1 and CDR2 (germline): MGHRA, YSYEKL. CDR3 region: CASSQAPGTSGGGHNEQFF. The CDR3 nucleotides read TGCGCCAGCAGCCAGGCTCCCGGGACTAGCGGGGGGGGCCACAATGAGCAGTTCTTC.

The chain couples TRBV29-1 to TRBJ2-7; the D is unclear. The CDR3 loop spans 15 amino acids. From germline, CDR1 is SQVTM and CDR2 ANQGSEA. Trimming shortened V by 1 base and J by 0 bases, and 13 bases separated the two germline ends. CDR3: CSVEGGFFGSYEQYF. The CDR3 bases are TGCAGCGTTGAAGGAGGTTTTTTTGGCTCCTACGAGCAGTACTTC.